This TCR beta chain was recovered during a study of blood T cells in healthy people across ages. Overall study: Per two T cells, about one barcoded beta molecule was captured through template switching.

Together with a sample-barcoded 5' primer, a J-beta primer mix was included in a second PCR lasting about 7 to 12 cycles. Each cDNA molecule was tagged by a template-switch adaptor that had 12 random nucleotides. TCRdb recomputed calls from the 5' RACE reads with MiXCR, one row per CDR3 protein. The table has almost 1 million distinct CDR3 sequences, about 53% seen once. The CDR3 runs 15 residues. CDR1 and CDR2 from the germline V gene are SGHTA and FQGNSA. The sample consisted of blood. The V call is TRBV7-2, the J call TRBJ2-7; 8 bases are shared with TRBD2. The J call may be faulty, since TRBJ2-1 better matches the DNA end. The sequence derives from a woman in her fifties or sixties in good health. CDR3 sequence reads: CASSTTSVLNNEQFF. In DNA form, the CDR3 reads TGTGCCAGCAGCACGACTAGCGTATTAAACAATGAGCAGTTCTTC.